This T cell receptor (beta chain) comes out of a study of tumor-infiltrating lymphocytes in primary liver carcinoma. Germline DNA was also extracted, with blood RNA taken from unsorted whole blood. Chronic HBV infection affected patients, none of whom had received treatment. In the case of this clonotype: The germline gene is not matched at one end of the junction; a read error may be the cause.

The CDR3 loop spans 14 amino acids. Looked up from germline, CDR1 is SGHNT and CDR2 is YENEEA. Total RNA (around 500 ng) served as template for TCR beta cDNA synthesis primed by a constant-region primer. Slightly modified ARM-PCR, run as three nested multiplex PCR rounds, produced the TCR beta libraries. In the first two PCR rounds, TRBV1-TRBV30 forward primers were paired with a C-beta reverse primer, and each round lasted roughly 9 cycles. TCRdb itself ran the multiplex PCR reads through MiXCR, one entry per CDR3 protein. The sample has 320,000 or so distinct CDR3 sequences, approximately 60% seen once.

Material for sequencing was peripheral blood. This sequence was found in a man aged 35-49 years with primary liver carcinoma and hepatitis B virus infection. The chain recombines TRBV11-3 with TRBJ2-5, with D perhaps being TRBD1 or TRBD2 (5 bases each). The CDR3 loop is CASSLSGAGLTLYF. The CDR3 DNA reads as TGTGCCAGCAGCTTGTCCGGGGCAGGACTGACCCTGTACTTC.